Each of the 16 T cell receptor beta chains below was sequenced from the same sample in a study of human T cells and chemical hapten exposure. This sample's time point: patch test 2, 6 weeks after DPC sensitization. Treatment denoted: therapeutic diphenylcyclopropenone sensitization with weekly scalp DPC. TCRdb used MiXCR to reprocess the RACE reads, holding one entry per CDR3 protein. The data show more than 60,000 distinct CDR3 sequences, 10% seen once. Sequencing used whole blood, obtained in connection with sensitization to the hapten diphenylcyclopropenone (DPC). The receptors originated from a woman aged 50 to 65 with alopecia areata. Some clones in this sample may be carry-over from other donors' samples.

Many counts were recorded for this clonotype. The rearrangement uses TRBV4-2 and TRBJ1-6; no firm D call. Between the trimmed V and J ends, which lost 0 bases and 8 bases, there was a span of 8 bases. Germline V gene sequence: CDR1 LGHNA, CDR2 YNFKEQ. This CDR3 region has 14 residues. CDR3 coding DNA: TGTGCCAGCAGCCAAGATGAGGAGGATTCACCCCTCCACTTT. Its protein is CASSQDEEDSPLHF.

There are a few counts of this clonotype. The V call is TRBV6-4, the J call TRBJ2-3, with TRBD1 identical over 10 bases. V was pared by 2 bases and J by 4 bases, with 0 bases of the junction left unmatched. The CDR3 length is 14 residues. Looked up from germline, CDR1 is MRHNA and CDR2 is SNTAGT. CDR3 region: CASSDGQGADTQYF. CDR3 sequence (DNA): TGTGCCAGCAGTGACGGACAGGGGGCAGATACGCAGTATTTT.

This clonotype was detected ten times or more. The chain recombines TRBV11-2 with TRBJ2-1; 7 nucleotides align to TRBD2. V dropped 0 bases and J dropped 0; count of bases not matched to a gene: 8. The germline V gene has CDR1 SGHAT and CDR2 FQNNGV. The CDR3 covers 18 residues. This chain's CDR3 is CASSLDRGGRSSYNEQFF. DNA of the CDR3: TGTGCCAGCAGCTTAGATAGGGGCGGGAGAAGCTCCTACAATGAGCAGTTCTTC.

This clonotype came up a few times. The rearrangement uses TRBV12-3 or TRBV12-4 and TRBJ1-2; 7 nucleotides match TRBD1. The trim removed 6 bases at V and 3 bases at J, leaving 10 bases unmatched. The CDR3 contains 15 residues. The CDR3 loop reads CASSGPGQRHYGYTF. The CDR3 bases are TGTGCCAGCAGCGGACCGGGACAGCGTCACTATGGCTACACCTTC.

In its sample, this clonotype was seen many times. The chain carries TRBV7-9 and TRBJ2-5; D unresolved. The CDR3 is made up of 14 amino acids. CDR1 SEHNR and CDR2 FQNEAQ come from the germline V gene (reference sequence). Trimming stripped 5 bases from V and 2 bases from J, with 12 bases between. This chain's CDR3 is CASSPPVRQETQYF. CDR3 sequence (DNA): TGTGCCAGCAGCCCTCCGGTTCGACAAGAGACCCAGTACTTC.

This clonotype was seen at least ten times. J is TRBJ1-6 and V is TRBV3-1; 7 bases line up with TRBD1. Germline V gene lookup returns CDR1 LGHDT and CDR2 YNNKEL (reference sequence). V shed 4 bases and J 6 bases; nucleotides not matched to a gene: 3. The CDR3 is made up of 14 amino acids. The CDR3 protein is CASSRAGGNSPLHF. The CDR3 region has the DNA TGTGCCAGCAGCCGGGCAGGGGGTAATTCACCCCTCCACTTT. The variable domain in full, completed from reference TRBV3-1 and TRBJ1-6, reads DTAVSQTPKYLVTQMGNDKSIKCEQNLGHDTMYWYKQDSKKFLKIMFSYNNKELIINETVPNRFSPKSPDKAHLNLHINSLELGDSAVYFCASSRAGGNSPLHFGNGTRLTVT.

This clonotype has at least ten counts. The chain uses TRBV25-1 and TRBJ2-7, with 12 nucleotides matching TRBD1. The junction had 11 bases not matched to a gene; V was cut back by 7 bases and J by 7 bases. Germline CDR1 is MGHDK and CDR2 is SYGVNS. This CDR3 comprises 15 residues. In nucleotides, the CDR3 is TGTGCCAGCATTGGCTTGGGACAGGGGGCGGTTGAGCAGTACTTC. Amino acids: CASIGLGQGAVEQYF.

This clonotype has more than one count but fewer than ten. The V call is TRBV27, the J call TRBJ2-3, with D tentatively TRBD2 (6 bases). The germline gives CDR1 MNHEY, CDR2 SMNVEV (reference sequence). With 8 bases removed from V and 5 bases from J, the gap between germline ends came to 14 bases. CDR3 length equals 13 residues. CDR3 residues: CASRGWERDTQYF. The CDR3 DNA sequence: TGTGCCAGCCGGGGGTGGGAACGAGATACGCAGTATTTT.

This sequence joins TRBV28 and TRBJ2-2; either TRBD1 or TRBD2 may supply D (5 bases each). V was cut by 8 bases and J by 0 bases, with 10 bases left in between. The CDR3 loop spans 14 amino acids. Germline CDR1 and CDR2: MDHEN and SYDVKM. CDR3 residues: CASQGTANTGELFF. CDR3 DNA: TGTGCCAGCCAAGGGACGGCGAACACCGGGGAGCTGTTTTTT.

Many counts were recorded for this clonotype. The CDR3 spells CASRGQEQYF. DNA of the CDR3: TGTGCCAGCAGAGGACAGGAGCAGTACTTC. This rearrangement joins TRBV12-3 or TRBV12-4 to TRBJ2-7, with D possibly TRBD1 on 6 matching bases. This CDR3 is built from 10 residues. Trimming removed 6 bases from V and 7 bases from J, with 7 bases in between.

In its sample, this clonotype was seen many times. The V call is TRBV11-2, the J call TRBJ2-5, with D possibly TRBD1 on 7 matching bases. This CDR3 is built from 14 residues. CDR1 SGHAT and CDR2 FQNNGV come from the germline V gene. The V gene lost 6 bases and the J gene lost 4 bases, with 15 bases spanning the gap. CDR3 in DNA: TGTGCCAGCAGGCGCAACAGGGGAGGAGAGACCCAGTACTTC. It translates to CASRRNRGGETQYF.

This clonotype was counted between two and nine times. The rearrangement links TRBV7-8 to TRBJ2-3, with TRBD2 matching over 7 bases. V shed 4 bases and J 0 bases; nucleotides not matched to a gene: 4. Germline V gives CDR1 SGHVS, CDR2 FQNEAQ. The CDR3 length is 15 residues. The CDR3 here is CASSSSSGSTDTQYF. Here the CDR3 DNA reads TGTGCCAGCAGCTCCTCTAGCGGTAGCACAGATACGCAGTATTTT.

Many counts were recorded for this clonotype. The chain uses TRBV28 and TRBJ1-1, with D tentatively TRBD1 (6 bases). The CDR3 spans 16 residues. With 5 bases removed from V and 0 bases from J, the gap between germline ends came to 16 bases. Looked up from germline, CDR1 is MDHEN and CDR2 is SYDVKM. The CDR3 spells CASSPGQRAMNTEAFF. Here the CDR3 DNA reads TGTGCCAGCAGTCCCGGACAGAGAGCTATGAACACTGAAGCTTTCTTT. Drawing the rest from reference TRBV28 and TRBJ1-1, the complete variable domain is DVKVTQSSRYLVKRTGEKVFLECVQDMDHENMFWYRQDPGLGLRLIYFSYDVKMKEKGDIPEGYSVSREKKERFSLILESASTNQTSMYLCASSPGQRAMNTEAFFGQGTRLTVV.

This clonotype was seen only a few times. This chain joins TRBV7-2 and TRBJ2-1; no reliable D call. The CDR3 length is 13 residues. Between the trimmed V and J ends, which lost 1 base and 5 bases, there was a span of 6 bases. CDR1 is SGHTA, CDR2 FQGNSA, per germline. The CDR3, as DNA: TGTGCCAGCAGCTTAGGGATAAACAATGAGCAGTTCTTC. Protein: CASSLGINNEQFF.

This rearrangement joins TRBV7-6 to TRBJ2-7; 10 bases agree with TRBD2. CDR1 SGHVS and CDR2 FNYEAQ come from the germline V gene. Unmatched junction bases numbered 1, after V lost 1 base and J lost 1 base. The CDR3 sequence is 15 residues long. Written as DNA, the CDR3 is TGTGCCAGCAGCTTAGTAGCGGGAGGTTCCTACGAGCAGTACTTC. Translating it yields CASSLVAGGSYEQYF.

The rearrangement uses TRBV11-2 and TRBJ2-1, with 9 bases aligning to TRBD2. The V gene end was trimmed by 3 bases and the J gene end by 7 bases; junction bases not matched to a gene: 7. The CDR3 is 15 residues long. The V gene's germline CDR1 is SGHAT and CDR2 FQNNGV. In nucleotides, the CDR3 is TGTGCCAGCAGCTTTTCCGGACTAGCGCAGAATGAGCAGTTCTTC. Protein sequence: CASSFSGLAQNEQFF. Based on the CDR3 plus reference TRBV11-2 and TRBJ2-1, the full variable domain is EAGVAQSPRYKIIEKRQSVAFWCNPISGHATLYWYQQILGQGPKLLIQFQNNGVVDDSQLPKDRFSAERLKGVDSTLKIQPAKLEDSAVYLCASSFSGLAQNEQFFGPGTRLTVL.